This TCR beta chain was documented in a study of T cells after yellow fever vaccination. Study observations and caveats: The booster saw the reappearance of most primary-vaccination clones (around 96% CD4, about 90% CD8).

TCRdb redid the calling of the 5' RACE reads with MiXCR, one entry per CDR3 protein. The data show about 74,000 distinct CDR3 sequences, approximately 7% seen once. Ten or more counts support this clonotype. Its antigen is not known. The receptor's source is a man younger than 35 who received the YFV17D yellow fever vaccine. The sample in question was CD8+ T cells sorted from PBMCs, obtained 4 to 6 days after the first yellow fever vaccination.

The CDR3 loop is CASSYPPETGQGIYGYTF. CDR3 DNA sequence: TGTGCCAGCAGCTACCCCCCGGAGACGGGACAGGGGATCTATGGCTACACCTTC. V is TRBV6-2 or TRBV6-3 and J is TRBJ1-2; TRBD1 matches 10 bases. CDR3 length equals 18 residues. V was clipped by 6 bases and J by 4 bases; unmatched bases: 17. In germline, CDR1 is MNHEY, CDR2 SVGEGT.